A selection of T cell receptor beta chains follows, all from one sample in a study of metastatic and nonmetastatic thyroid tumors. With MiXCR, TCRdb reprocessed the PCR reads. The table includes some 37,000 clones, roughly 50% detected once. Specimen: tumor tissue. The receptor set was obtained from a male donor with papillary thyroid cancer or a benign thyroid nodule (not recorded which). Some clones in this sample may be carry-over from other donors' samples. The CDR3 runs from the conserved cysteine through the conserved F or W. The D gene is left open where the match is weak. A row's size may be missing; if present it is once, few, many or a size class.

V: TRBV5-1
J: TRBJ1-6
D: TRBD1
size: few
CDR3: CASSLTGGYNSPLHF
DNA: TGCGCCAGCAGCTTGACAGGGGGCTATAATTCACCCCTCCACTTT

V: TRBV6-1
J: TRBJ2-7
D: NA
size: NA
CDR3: CASSHDLTITYEQYF
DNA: TGTGCCAGCAGCCACGATCTGACTATTACCTACGAGCAGTACTTC

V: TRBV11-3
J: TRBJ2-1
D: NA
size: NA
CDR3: CASSLDREQFF
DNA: TGTGCCAGCAGCTTAGATCGTGAGCAGTTCTTC

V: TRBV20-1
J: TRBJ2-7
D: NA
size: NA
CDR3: CSARDSGAGADEQYF
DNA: TGCAGTGCTAGAGATAGTGGAGCAGGGGCGGATGAGCAGTACTTC

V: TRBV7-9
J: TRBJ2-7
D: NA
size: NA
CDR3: CASSLSDSPSYEQYF
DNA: TGTGCCAGCAGCTTAAGTGACTCCCCCAGCTACGAGCAGTACTTC

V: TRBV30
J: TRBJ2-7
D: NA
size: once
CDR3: CAWSVGGSDLGEQYF
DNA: TGTGCCTGGAGTGTAGGTGGGAGTGATTTGGGCGAGCAGTACTTC

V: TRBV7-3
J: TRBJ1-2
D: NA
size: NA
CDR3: CASSPGGAYGYTF
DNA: TGTGCCAGCAGCCCGGGGGGGGCCTATGGCTACACCTTC

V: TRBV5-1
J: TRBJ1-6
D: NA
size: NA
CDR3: CASTLDSNSPLHF
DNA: TGCGCCAGCACCCTAGACAGTAATTCACCCCTCCACTTT

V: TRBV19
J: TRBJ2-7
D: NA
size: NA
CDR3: CASSIIAVGSYEQYF
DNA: TGTGCCAGTAGTATAATAGCGGTGGGATCCTACGAGCAGTACTTC

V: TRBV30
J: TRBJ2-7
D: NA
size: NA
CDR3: CAWSRGISYEQYF
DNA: TGTGCCTGGAGCAGAGGGATTTCCTACGAGCAGTACTTC

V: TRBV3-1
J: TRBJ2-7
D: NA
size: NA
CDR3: CASSQRRLSTPLSGEQYF
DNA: TGTGCCAGCAGCCAAAGGAGACTAAGCACCCCCCTATCCGGCGAGCAGTACTTC

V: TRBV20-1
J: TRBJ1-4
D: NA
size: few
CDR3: CSARWGVREKLFF
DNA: TGCAGTGCTAGATGGGGGGTCCGGGAAAAACTGTTTTTT

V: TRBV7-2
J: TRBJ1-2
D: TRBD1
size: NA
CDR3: CASSLETGRGYTF
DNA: TGTGCCAGCAGCTTAGAGACAGGGAGAGGCTACACCTTC

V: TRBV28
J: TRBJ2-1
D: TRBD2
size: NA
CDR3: CASSLGGGINNEQFF
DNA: TGTGCCAGCAGTTTAGGCGGGGGGATAAACAATGAGCAGTTCTTC

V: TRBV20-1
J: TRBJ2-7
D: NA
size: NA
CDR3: CSATRQAVGYEQYF
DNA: TGCAGTGCTACGAGACAGGCGGTTGGCTACGAGCAGTACTTC

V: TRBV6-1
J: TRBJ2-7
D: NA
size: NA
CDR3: CASSEAPTENYEQYF
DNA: TGTGCCAGCAGTGAAGCCCCCACGGAAAACTACGAGCAGTACTTC

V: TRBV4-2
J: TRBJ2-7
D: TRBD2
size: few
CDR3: CASSQDLVAGGSYEQYF
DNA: TGTGCCAGCAGCCAAGATCTCGTAGCGGGAGGGTCCTACGAGCAGTACTTC

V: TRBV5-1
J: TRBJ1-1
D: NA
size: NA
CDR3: CASSLYGTTEAFF
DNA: TGCGCCAGCAGCTTGTACGGGACCACTGAAGCTTTCTTT

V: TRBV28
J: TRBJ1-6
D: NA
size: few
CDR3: CASSTGPVNNSPLHF
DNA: TGTGCCAGCAGTACAGGGCCGGTAAATAATTCACCCCTCCACTTT

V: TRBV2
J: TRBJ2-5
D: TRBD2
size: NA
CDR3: CASSGGRSETQYF
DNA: TGTGCCAGCAGTGGCGGGAGGAGTGAGACCCAGTACTTC

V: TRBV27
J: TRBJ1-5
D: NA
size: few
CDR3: CASSLGQGGNQPQHF
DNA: TGTGCCAGCAGTTTGGGTCAGGGAGGCAATCAGCCCCAGCATTTT

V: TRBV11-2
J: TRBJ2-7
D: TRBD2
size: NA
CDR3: CASSLETGTSCAYEQYF
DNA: TGTGCCAGCAGCTTAGAAACAGGGACTAGCTGCGCCTACGAGCAGTACTTC

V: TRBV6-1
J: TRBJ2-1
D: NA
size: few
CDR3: CASSERAARRYNEQFF
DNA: TGTGCCAGCAGTGAAAGGGCGGCGAGGCGATACAATGAGCAGTTCTTC

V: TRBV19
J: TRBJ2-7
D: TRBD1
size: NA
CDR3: CASSTTGGAFSEQYF
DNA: TGTGCCAGTAGTACCACAGGGGGCGCTTTCTCCGAGCAGTACTTC

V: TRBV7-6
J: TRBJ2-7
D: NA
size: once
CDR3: CASSLGDPTTNYEQYF
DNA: TGTGCCAGCAGCTTAGGGGACCCCACGACCAACTACGAGCAGTACTTC

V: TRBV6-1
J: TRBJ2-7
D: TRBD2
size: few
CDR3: CASITVTSGRGAYEQYF
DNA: TGTGCCAGCATCACTGTGACTAGCGGGAGGGGGGCATACGAGCAGTACTTC

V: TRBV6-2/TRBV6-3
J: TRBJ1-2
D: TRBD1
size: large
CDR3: CASSYSWADRDSDYGYTF
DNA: TGTGCCAGCAGTTACTCTTGGGCCGACCGGGACAGCGACTATGGCTACACCTTC

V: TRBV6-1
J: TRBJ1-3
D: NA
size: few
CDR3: CASAGQRDTIYF
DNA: TGTGCCAGCGCGGGACAACGGGACACCATATATTTT

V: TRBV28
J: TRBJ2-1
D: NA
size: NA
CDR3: CASSLPTAGVGYNEQFF
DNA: TGTGCCAGCAGTTTACCTACCGCCGGGGTCGGCTACAATGAGCAGTTCTTC

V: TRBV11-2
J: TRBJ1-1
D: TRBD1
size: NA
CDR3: CASSIGTELRNTEAFF
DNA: TGTGCCAGCAGTATTGGGACAGAACTGAGAAACACTGAAGCTTTCTTT

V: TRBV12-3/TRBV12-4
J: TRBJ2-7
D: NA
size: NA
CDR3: CASSIRPGGRYEQYF
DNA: TGTGCCAGCAGTATACGTCCAGGGGGGAGATACGAGCAGTACTTC

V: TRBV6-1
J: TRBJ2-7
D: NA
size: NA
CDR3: CASSPLGDRYYEQYF
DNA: TGTGCCAGCAGTCCCCTGGGGGACCGGTACTACGAGCAGTACTTC

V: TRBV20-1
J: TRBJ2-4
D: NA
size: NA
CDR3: CSARASPAKNIQYF
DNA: TGCAGTGCTAGGGCCAGCCCAGCCAAAAACATTCAGTACTTC

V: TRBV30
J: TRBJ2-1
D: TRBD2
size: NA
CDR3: CAWNPTGTSGGPWFF
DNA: TGTGCCTGGAACCCTACCGGGACTAGCGGGGGTCCTTGGTTCTTC

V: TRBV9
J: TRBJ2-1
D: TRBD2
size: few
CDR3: CASSPTLAGGYNEQFF
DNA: TGTGCCAGCAGCCCAACTCTAGCGGGAGGTTACAATGAGCAGTTCTTC

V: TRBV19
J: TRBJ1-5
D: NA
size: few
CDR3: CASSKGTRPQHF
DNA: TGTGCCAGTAGTAAGGGGACGCGGCCCCAGCATTTT

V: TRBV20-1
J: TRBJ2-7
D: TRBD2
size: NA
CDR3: CSARGLAGEQYF
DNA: TGCAGTGCTAGGGGACTAGCGGGGGAGCAGTACTTC

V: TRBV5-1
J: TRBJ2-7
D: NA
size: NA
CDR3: CASSLQASSYEQYF
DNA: TGCGCCAGCAGCCTCCAGGCGAGCTCCTACGAGCAGTACTTC

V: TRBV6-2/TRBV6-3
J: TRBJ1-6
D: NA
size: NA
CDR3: CASSYFTAGSYNSPLHF
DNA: TGTGCCAGCAGTTACTTCACAGCGGGATCCTATAATTCACCCCTCCACTTT

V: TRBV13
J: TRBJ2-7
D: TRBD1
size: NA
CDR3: CATSGQGAYEQYF
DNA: TGTGCCACCTCCGGACAGGGGGCCTACGAGCAGTACTTC

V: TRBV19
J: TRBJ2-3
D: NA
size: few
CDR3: CASSAPISTDTQYF
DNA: TGTGCCAGTAGTGCTCCTATCAGCACAGATACGCAGTATTTT

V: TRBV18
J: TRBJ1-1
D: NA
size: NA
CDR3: CASSPYGGTEAFF
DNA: TGTGCCAGCTCACCATACGGGGGCACTGAAGCTTTCTTT

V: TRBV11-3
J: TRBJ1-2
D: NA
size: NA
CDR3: CASDVAKPNYGYTF
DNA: TGCGCCAGCGACGTAGCGAAGCCTAACTATGGCTACACCTTC

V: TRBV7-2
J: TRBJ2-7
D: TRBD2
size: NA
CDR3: CASSTGLPGKQYF
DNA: TGTGCCAGCAGCACGGGACTACCCGGGAAGCAGTACTTC

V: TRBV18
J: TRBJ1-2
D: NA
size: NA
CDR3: CASSPGFDYGYTF
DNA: TGTGCCAGCTCACCGGGATTCGACTATGGCTACACCTTC

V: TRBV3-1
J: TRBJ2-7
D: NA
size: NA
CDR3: CASSQVMGWKKKYF
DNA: TGTGCCAGCAGCCAGGTTATGGGATGGAAAAAAAAGTACTTC

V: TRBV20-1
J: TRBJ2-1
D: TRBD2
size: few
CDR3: CSAMGLAGGPIHNEQFF
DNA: TGCAGTGCTATGGGACTAGCGGGAGGGCCTATACACAATGAGCAGTTCTTC

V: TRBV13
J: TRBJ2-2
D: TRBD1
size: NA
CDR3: CASSTRQGERSGELFF
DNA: TGTGCCAGCAGCACCCGACAGGGTGAGAGGTCCGGGGAGCTGTTTTTT

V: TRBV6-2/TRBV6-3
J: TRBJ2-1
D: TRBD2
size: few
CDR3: CASRQASGIRDEQFF
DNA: TGTGCCAGCAGGCAGGCTAGCGGGATTCGGGATGAGCAGTTCTTC

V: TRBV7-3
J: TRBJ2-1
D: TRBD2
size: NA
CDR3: CASSPWTSGQELFF
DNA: TGTGCCAGCAGCCCTTGGACTAGCGGCCAAGAACTGTTCTTC

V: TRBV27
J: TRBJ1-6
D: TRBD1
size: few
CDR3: CASSRSIKDRDF
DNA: TGTGCCAGCAGTCGGTCCATCAAGGACAGGGACTTT

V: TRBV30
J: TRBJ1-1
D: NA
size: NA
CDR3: CAWSEKGSGGAFF
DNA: TGTGCCTGGAGTGAAAAGGGGTCCGGGGGGGCTTTCTTT

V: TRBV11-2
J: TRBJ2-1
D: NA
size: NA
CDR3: CASSSPRDKSNEQFF
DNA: TGTGCCAGCAGCTCCCCTCGGGACAAATCCAATGAGCAGTTCTTC

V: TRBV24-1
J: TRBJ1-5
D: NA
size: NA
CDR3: CATTWTRNQPQHF
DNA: TGTGCCACCACCTGGACCCGAAATCAGCCCCAGCATTTT

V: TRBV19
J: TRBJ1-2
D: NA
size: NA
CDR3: CASSPDMNYGYTF
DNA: TGTGCCAGTAGCCCGGACATGAACTATGGCTACACCTTC

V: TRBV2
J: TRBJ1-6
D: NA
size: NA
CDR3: CATKREQGLVSLHF
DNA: TGTGCCACCAAAAGGGAACAGGGTCTCGTCAGCCTCCACTTT

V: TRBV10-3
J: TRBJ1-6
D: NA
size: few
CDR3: CAIRMRPGEPLHF
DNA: TGTGCCATCAGGATGAGGCCCGGCGAACCCCTCCACTTT